The following is a T cell receptor beta chain sequence with its context. Its cognate antigen is unknown. Researchers amplified the TCR beta CDR3 regions from RNA transcripts. Researchers ran a first-round RT-PCR on the TCR CDR3 using the HTBI primer set. Each CDR3 protein is one row after TCRdb ran MiXCR on the multiplex PCR reads. The sample lists about 380,000 distinct CDR3 sequences, about 14% seen once, with approximately 11% in the top ten. This sample stems from a study of T cells in Graves' hyperthyroidism and ophthalmopathy. Notes on the study in general: Blood held most thyroid clonotypes expanded above 0.001 frequency.

The CDR3 is 12 residues long. V lost 3 bases and J 5 bases, leaving 10 bases between the germline ends. The germline V gene encodes CDR1 GTSNPN and CDR2 SVGIG (reference sequence). The genes are TRBV30 and TRBJ1-1; maybe TRBD1 (5 bases). The receptor was isolated from an older woman with Graves' hyperthyroidism. The sample was blood. The CDR3: CAWRTGPTEAFF. In nucleotides, the CDR3 is TGTGCCTGGAGGACGGGACCAACTGAAGCTTTCTTT.